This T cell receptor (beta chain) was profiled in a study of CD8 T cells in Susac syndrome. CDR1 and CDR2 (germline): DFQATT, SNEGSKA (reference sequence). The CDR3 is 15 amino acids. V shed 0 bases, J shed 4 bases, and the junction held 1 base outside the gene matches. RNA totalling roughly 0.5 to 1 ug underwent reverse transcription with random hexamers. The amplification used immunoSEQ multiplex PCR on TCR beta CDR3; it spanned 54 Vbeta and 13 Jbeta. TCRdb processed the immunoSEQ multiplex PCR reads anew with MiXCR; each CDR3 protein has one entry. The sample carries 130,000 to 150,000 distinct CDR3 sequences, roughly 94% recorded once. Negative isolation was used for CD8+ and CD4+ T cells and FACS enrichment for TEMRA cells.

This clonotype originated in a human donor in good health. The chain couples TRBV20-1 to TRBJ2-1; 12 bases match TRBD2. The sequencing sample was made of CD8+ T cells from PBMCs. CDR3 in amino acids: CSARDGLAGYNEQFF. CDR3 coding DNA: TGCAGTGCTAGAGATGGACTAGCGGGATACAATGAGCAGTTCTTC.